This TCR beta chain was captured by sequencing in a study of molecular identifiers for immune sequencing clone quantification. The CDR3 sequence is 16 residues long. Losses at the gene ends were 2 bases for V and 4 bases for J; bases not matched to a gene: 5. Germline V gene data show CDR1 as SGHVS and CDR2 as FNYEAQ. One entry per CDR3 protein results from TCRdb running MiXCR on the PCR reads. Of 300,000 to 400,000 distinct CDR3 sequences in the sample, 24% are singletons; the top ten hold 0.65% to 0.75%. This clonotype was found many times. V usage is TRBV7-6 and J usage is TRBJ2-3; 11 positions agree with TRBD2. This clonotype was sampled from a human donor in good health. Some libraries in this study had Jurkat cell RNA spiked in. The sequenced material came from naive CD8+ T cells from blood, with Jurkat cell RNA spiked in. Subset reported: FACS-sorted CD8+CD4-CCR7+CD45RA+ naive T cells. The CDR3 reads CASSLYSGRAPDTQYF. The CDR3 coding sequence is TGTGCCAGCAGCTTATATAGCGGGAGGGCCCCAGATACGCAGTATTTT. Variable domain in full (rest from reference TRBV7-6 and TRBJ2-3): GAGVSQSPRYKVTKRGQDVALRCDPISGHVSLYWYRQALGQGPEFLTYFNYEAQQDKSGLPNDRFSAERPEGSISTLTIQRTEQRDSAMYRCASSLYSGRAPDTQYFGPGTRLTVL.